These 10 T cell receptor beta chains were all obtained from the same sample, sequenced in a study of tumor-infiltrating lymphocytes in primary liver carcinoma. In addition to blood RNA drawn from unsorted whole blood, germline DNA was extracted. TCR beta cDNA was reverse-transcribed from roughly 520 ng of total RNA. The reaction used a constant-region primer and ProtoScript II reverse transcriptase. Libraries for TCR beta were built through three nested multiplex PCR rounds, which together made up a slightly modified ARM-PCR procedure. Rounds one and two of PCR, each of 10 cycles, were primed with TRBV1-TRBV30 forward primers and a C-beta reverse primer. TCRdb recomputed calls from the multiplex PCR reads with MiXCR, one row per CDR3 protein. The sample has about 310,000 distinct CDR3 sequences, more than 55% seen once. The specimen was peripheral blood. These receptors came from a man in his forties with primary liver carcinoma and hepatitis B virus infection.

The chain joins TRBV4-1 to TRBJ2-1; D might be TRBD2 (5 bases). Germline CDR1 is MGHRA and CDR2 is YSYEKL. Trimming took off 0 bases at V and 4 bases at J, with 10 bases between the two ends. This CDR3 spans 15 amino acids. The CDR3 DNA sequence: TGCGCCAGCAGCCAAGAGGCCAGCGGTTACAATGAGCAGTTCTTC. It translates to CASSQEASGYNEQFF.

Here the CDR3 reads CASSSTRTSESYEQYF. The DNA for the CDR3 is TGTGCCAGCAGCTCTACCCGGACTAGCGAATCCTACGAGCAGTACTTC. The chain links TRBV7-9 to TRBJ2-7, with 9 bases matching TRBD2. Looked up from germline, CDR1 is SEHNR and CDR2 is FQNEAQ (reference sequence). CDR3 length: 16 residues. The junction had 8 bases not matched to a gene; V was cut back by 4 bases and J by 1 base.

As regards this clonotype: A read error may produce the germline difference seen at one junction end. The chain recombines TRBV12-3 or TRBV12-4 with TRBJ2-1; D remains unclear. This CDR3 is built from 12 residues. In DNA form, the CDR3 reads TGTGCCAGCAGTTTTGCAGGTAATGGGCAGTTCTTC. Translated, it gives CASSFAGNGQFF.

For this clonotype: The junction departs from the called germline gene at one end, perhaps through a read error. CDR3: CAISLVLAGGCNEQFF. CDR3 DNA sequence: TGTGCCATCAGCCTAGTACTAGCGGGAGGGTGCAATGAGCAGTTCTTC. V usage is TRBV11-3 and J usage is TRBJ2-1, with 13 positions matching TRBD2. The V gene's germline CDR1 is SGHNT and CDR2 YENEEA. CDR3 length: 16 amino acids.

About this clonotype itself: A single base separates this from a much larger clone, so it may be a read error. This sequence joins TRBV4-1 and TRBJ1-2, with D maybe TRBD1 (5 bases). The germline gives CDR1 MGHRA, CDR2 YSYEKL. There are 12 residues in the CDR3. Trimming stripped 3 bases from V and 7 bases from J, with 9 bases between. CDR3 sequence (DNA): TGCGCCAGCAGCCAGACAGTTGGTGGCTACACCTTC. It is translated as CASSQTVGGYTF.

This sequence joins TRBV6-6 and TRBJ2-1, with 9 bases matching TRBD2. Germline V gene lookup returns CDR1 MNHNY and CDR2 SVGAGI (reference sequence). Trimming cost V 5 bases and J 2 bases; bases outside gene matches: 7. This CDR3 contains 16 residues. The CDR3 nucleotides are TGTGCCAGCAGTATAGGGCGACTAGCGGCCTACAATGAGCAGTTCTTC. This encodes CASSIGRLAAYNEQFF.

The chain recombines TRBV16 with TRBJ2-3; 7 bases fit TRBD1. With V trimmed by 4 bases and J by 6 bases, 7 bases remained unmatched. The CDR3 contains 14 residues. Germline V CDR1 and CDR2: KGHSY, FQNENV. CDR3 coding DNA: TGTGCCAGCAGCCCCGACAGGGATTTGGATACGCAGTATTTT. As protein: CASSPDRDLDTQYF.

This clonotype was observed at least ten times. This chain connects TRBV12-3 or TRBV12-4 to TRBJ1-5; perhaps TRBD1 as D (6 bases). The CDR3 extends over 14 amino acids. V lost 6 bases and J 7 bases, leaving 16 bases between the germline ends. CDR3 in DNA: TGTGCCAGCAGCCCCTGGCCCCAGGGGCAGCCCCAGCATTTT. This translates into CASSPWPQGQPQHF.

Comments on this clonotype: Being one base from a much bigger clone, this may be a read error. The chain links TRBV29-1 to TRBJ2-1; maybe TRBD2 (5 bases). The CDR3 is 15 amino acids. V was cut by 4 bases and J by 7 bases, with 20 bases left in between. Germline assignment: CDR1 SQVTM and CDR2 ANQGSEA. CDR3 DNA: TGCAGCGTTGCTTCGGGGAACACGACGAGGAATGAGCAGTTCTTC. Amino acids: CSVASGNTTRNEQFF.

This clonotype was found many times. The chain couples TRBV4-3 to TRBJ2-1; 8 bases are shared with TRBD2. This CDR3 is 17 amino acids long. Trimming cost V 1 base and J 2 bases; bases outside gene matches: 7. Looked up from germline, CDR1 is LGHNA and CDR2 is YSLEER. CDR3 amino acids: CASSQVHQREPYNEQFF. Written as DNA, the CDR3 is TGCGCCAGCAGCCAAGTACATCAGCGGGAGCCCTACAATGAGCAGTTCTTC.